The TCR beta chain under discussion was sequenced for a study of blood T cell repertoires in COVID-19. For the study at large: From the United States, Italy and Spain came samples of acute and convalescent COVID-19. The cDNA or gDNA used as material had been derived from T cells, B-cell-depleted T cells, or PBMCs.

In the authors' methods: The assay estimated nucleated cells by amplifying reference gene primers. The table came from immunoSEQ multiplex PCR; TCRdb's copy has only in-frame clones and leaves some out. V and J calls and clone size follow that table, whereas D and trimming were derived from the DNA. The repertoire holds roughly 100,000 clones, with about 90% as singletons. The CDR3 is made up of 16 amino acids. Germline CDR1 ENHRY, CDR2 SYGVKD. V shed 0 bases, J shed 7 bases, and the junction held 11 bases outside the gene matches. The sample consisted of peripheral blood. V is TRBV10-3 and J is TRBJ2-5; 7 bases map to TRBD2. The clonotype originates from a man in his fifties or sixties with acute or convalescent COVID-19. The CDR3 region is CAISESWASGGGTQYF. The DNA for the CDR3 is TGTGCCATCAGTGAGTCTTGGGCTAGCGGAGGTGGGACCCAGTACTTC.